The 23 T cell receptor beta chains below come from one sample, sequenced in a study of Graves' ophthalmopathy and Graves' hyperthyroidism. RNA transcripts were the source from which TCR beta CDR3 regions were amplified. First-round RT-PCR employed HTBI primers, with a second-round multiplex PCR after it. Using its own MiXCR run on the multiplex PCR reads, TCRdb lists one record per CDR3 protein. This table holds fewer than 650,000 distinct CDR3 sequences, about a fifth found once. The specimen sequenced was peripheral blood. These receptors were obtained from a woman aged 18-35 years with stable Graves' hyperthyroidism. Some clones in this sample may be carry-over from other donors' samples.

CDR3 amino acids: CSAPRSSNEQYF. Written as DNA, the CDR3 is TGCAGTGCTCCTCGGAGCAGCAACGAGCAGTACTTC. V gene TRBV20-1 combines with J gene TRBJ2-7; no firm D call. Germline CDR1 is DFQATT and CDR2 is SNEGSKA (reference sequence). V was pared by 5 bases and J by 5 bases, with 13 bases between. The CDR3 extends over 12 amino acids.

Many counts were recorded for this clonotype. V and J are TRBV4-1 and TRBJ1-1; TRBD1 aligns across 8 bases. V shed 4 bases, J shed 8 bases, and the junction held 9 bases outside the gene matches. Per the germline V gene, CDR1 is MGHRA and CDR2 is YSYEKL. The CDR3 has 14 residues. The CDR3 reads CASSPWTGTWEAFF. The DNA of the CDR3 is TGCGCCAGCAGCCCGTGGACAGGGACTTGGGAAGCTTTCTTT.

This chain uses TRBV18 with TRBJ2-5; D is ambiguous. CDR3 length: 14 residues. Germline CDR1 is KGHSH and CDR2 is LQKENI. Deletions cut 1 base from V and 1 base from J, with 7 bases between. DNA of the CDR3: TGTGCCAGCTCACCACGGTTTTCCCAAGAGACCCAGTACTTC. It is translated as CASSPRFSQETQYF. The full variable domain, in which reference TRBV18 and TRBJ2-5 provide the parts outside the CDR3, is NAGVMQNPRHLVRRRGQEARLRCSPMKGHSHVYWYRQLPEEGLKFMVYLQKENIIDESGMPKERFSAEFPKEGPSILRIQQVVRGDSAAYFCASSPRFSQETQYFGPGTRLLVL.

This clonotype has a count of ten or more. In DNA, the CDR3 is TGTGCCAGTAGTCCTTTCAGGGGGCCCGTTAACACTGAAGCTTTCTTT. Its translation is CASSPFRGPVNTEAFF. V is TRBV19 and J is TRBJ1-1; TRBD1 aligns across 8 bases. The germline V gene has CDR1 LNHDA and CDR2 SQIVND (reference sequence). With 5 bases clipped from V and 2 bases from J, the junction kept 10 bases outside the gene matches. This CDR3 region has 16 residues.

This clonotype appeared many times. This rearrangement joins TRBV27 to TRBJ2-4; 9 nucleotides agree with TRBD1. Losses at the gene ends were 5 bases for V and 6 bases for J; bases not matched to a gene: 5. The CDR3 is 14 amino acids. Germline V lookup: CDR1 MNHEY, CDR2 SMNVEV (reference sequence). DNA for the CDR3: TGTGCCAGCAGTCGCCGGGACAGGGCAAACATTCAGTACTTC. Protein: CASSRRDRANIQYF.

In this sample, this clonotype turned up many times. The chain uses TRBV20-1 and TRBJ1-3; 9 bases map to TRBD1. Germline assignment: CDR1 DFQATT and CDR2 SNEGSKA (reference sequence). There are 14 residues in the CDR3. V was pared by 3 bases and J by 4 bases, with 4 bases of the junction left unmatched. This CDR3 is CSASSGTGGNTIYF. DNA of the CDR3: TGCAGTGCTAGTTCGGGGACAGGGGGAAACACCATATATTTT.

Many counts were recorded for this clonotype. The chain couples TRBV6-5 to TRBJ1-1, with 9 nucleotides matching TRBD1. The ends lost 6 bases at V and 7 bases at J; junction bases unmatched: 3. This CDR3 spans 12 amino acids. CDR1 and CDR2 (germline): MNHEY, SVGAGI. CDR3 protein: CASSRDRVEAFF. For the CDR3, the DNA is TGTGCCAGCAGCCGGGACAGGGTTGAAGCTTTCTTT.

This clonotype occurred once. This CDR3 is CASSQTGTNYGYTF. CDR3 bases: TGTGCCAGCAGTCAAACCGGGACTAACTATGGCTACACCTTC. This chain links TRBV12-3 or TRBV12-4 with TRBJ1-2; no reliable D call. The CDR3 runs to 14 residues. Trimming took 5 bases from V and 0 from J, leaving 10 bases between them.

This clonotype was detected many times. J is TRBJ1-5 and V is TRBV6-1, with unresolved D. Deletions cut 1 base from V and 7 bases from J, with 11 bases between. The CDR3 sequence is 14 residues long. Germline V gene data show CDR1 as MNHNS and CDR2 as SASEGT. CDR3 amino acids: CASSEEAVRQPQHF. The CDR3 nucleotides are TGTGCCAGCAGTGAAGAAGCCGTGAGACAGCCCCAGCATTTT.

This clonotype was counted at least ten times. The V gene is TRBV6-2 or TRBV6-3, the J gene TRBJ1-2; 7 bases are a match to TRBD1. The V gene end was trimmed by 5 bases and the J gene end by 2 bases; junction bases not matched to a gene: 2. The length of the CDR3 is 13 residues. CDR1 and CDR2 from the germline V gene are MNHEY and SVGEGT. CDR3 region: CASSPGGNYGYTF. In DNA form, the CDR3 reads TGTGCCAGCAGTCCAGGGGGGAACTATGGCTACACCTTC.

This clonotype occurred many times. The DNA for the CDR3 is TGTGCCAGCAGTTTAGGGTCGCATGGCTACACCTTC. This gives the protein CASSLGSHGYTF. This chain joins TRBV12-3 or TRBV12-4 and TRBJ1-2; D is uncertain. V lost 1 base and J lost 6, with 6 bases in between. The CDR3 spans 12 residues.

This clonotype showed up many times. The V call is TRBV30, the J call TRBJ2-7, with TRBD1 as a possible D gene (7 bases). Germline V lookup: CDR1 GTSNPN, CDR2 SVGIG (reference sequence). CDR3 length: 13 residues. V lost 3 bases to trimming and J lost 6 bases, with 15 bases between them. This CDR3 is CAWRGGQFAEQYF. CDR3 nucleotides: TGTGCCTGGAGGGGGGGACAGTTCGCCGAGCAGTACTTC.

A note on this clonotype: A read error is possible here, since a much larger clone lies one base away. The V call is TRBV11-3, the J call TRBJ2-5; possible D gene TRBD1, 6 bases. The germline CDR1 and CDR2 sequences are SGHNT and YENEEA. This CDR3 is 13 amino acids long. In DNA, the CDR3 is TGTGCCAGCAGCACAGGGTCTAGGGAGACCAAGTACTTC. It yields the protein CASSTGSRETKYF.

This clonotype was recorded many times. The chain has TRBV28 and TRBJ1-1, with 12 bases that match TRBD1. Germline lookup yields CDR1 MDHEN and CDR2 SYDVKM. V shed 6 bases and J 1 base; nucleotides not matched to a gene: 12. The CDR3 runs 18 residues. CDR3 residues: CASSSKPGQGATNTEAFF. The CDR3, as DNA: TGTGCCAGCAGCTCCAAGCCGGGACAGGGGGCGACGAACACTGAAGCTTTCTTT.

V is TRBV12-3 or TRBV12-4 and J is TRBJ2-7; D gene uncertain. Trimming took off 6 bases at V and 0 bases at J, with 9 bases between the two ends. The CDR3 totals 13 residues. Written as DNA, the CDR3 is TGTGCCAGCAGGGACGTGAGCTCCTACGAGCAGTACTTC. It specifies CASRDVSSYEQYF.

This clonotype was detected a few times. This CDR3 reads CASSPPRRGTQYF. In nucleotides, the CDR3 is TGTGCCAGCAGTCCCCCTAGGAGGGGGACCCAGTACTTC. The V call is TRBV28, the J call TRBJ2-5; D perhaps matches TRBD2 (6 bases). The germline CDR1 and CDR2 sequences are MDHEN and SYDVKM. This CDR3 contains 13 residues. Trimming removed 5 bases from V and 7 bases from J, with 14 bases in between.

There are many counts of this clonotype. In DNA, the CDR3 is TGCAGTGCTAGAGACAAAAACTATGGCTACACCTTC. It codes for CSARDKNYGYTF. This chain uses TRBV20-1 with TRBJ1-2; D call uncertain. The V gene's germline CDR1 is DFQATT and CDR2 SNEGSKA (reference sequence). CDR3 size: 12 residues. The V end was cut by 0 bases, the J end by 2 bases, with 4 bases between.

This clonotype was found many times. The genes are TRBV3-1 and TRBJ2-7; 11 bases match TRBD2. Germline V gives CDR1 LGHDT, CDR2 YNNKEL (reference sequence). The CDR3 length is 15 residues. Trimming removed 1 base from V and 4 bases from J; junction bases left unmatched: 3. CDR3 DNA sequence: TGTGCCAGCAGCCAAGTAGCGGGAGGGCCTTACGAGCAGTACTTC. It codes for CASSQVAGGPYEQYF.

This chain joins TRBV15 and TRBJ1-2, with D perhaps TRBD1 (5 bases). V was cut by 0 bases and J by 4 bases, with 9 bases left in between. The CDR3 contains 14 residues. The germline V gene encodes CDR1 LNHNV and CDR2 YYDKDF (reference sequence). The CDR3 sequence is CATSRDRATYGYTF. As DNA, the CDR3 is TGTGCCACCAGCAGAGACAGGGCTACCTATGGCTACACCTTC.

This clonotype was seen at least ten times. This chain connects TRBV30 to TRBJ1-2; 8 bases agree with TRBD1. CDR3 size: 12 residues. Germline CDR1 GTSNPN, CDR2 SVGIG (reference sequence). The chain's CDR3 is CALQGASGGYTF. For the CDR3, the DNA is TGTGCTCTTCAGGGGGCGAGTGGGGGCTACACCTTC.

This rearrangement joins TRBV25-1 to TRBJ2-2; D is possibly TRBD1 (8 bases). The CDR3 sequence is 15 residues long. Deletions cut 5 bases from V and 5 bases from J, with 15 bases between. Germline CDR1 MGHDK, CDR2 SYGVNS. CDR3 protein: CASSNTGGVTGELFF. CDR3 DNA: TGTGCCAGCAGTAATACAGGGGGGGTTACCGGGGAGCTGTTTTTT. Complete variable domain (other parts from reference TRBV25-1 and TRBJ2-2): EADIYQTPRYLVIGTGKKITLECSQTMGHDKMYWYQQDPGMELHLIHYSYGVNSTEKGDLSSESTVSRIRTEHFPLTLESARPSHTSQYLCASSNTGGVTGELFFGEGSRLTVL.

This clonotype was counted at least ten times. This chain links TRBV4-2 with TRBJ2-5; weak D call: TRBD1 (6 bases). From germline, CDR1 is LGHNA and CDR2 YNFKEQ. This CDR3 has 16 residues. V was clipped by 1 base and J by 5 bases, with 17 bases between them. The CDR3 nucleotides are TGTGCCAGCAGCCAAGGGGGCCAGGGGAATCAGGAGACCCAGTACTTC. As protein: CASSQGGQGNQETQYF.

There are many counts of this clonotype. The junction departs from the called germline gene at one end, perhaps through a read error. The chain combines TRBV5-1 with TRBJ2-7, with 8 bases identical to TRBD1. Germline CDR1 is SGHRS and CDR2 is YFSETQ. This CDR3 has 14 residues. CDR3 residues: CTSSMDRASYEQYF. CDR3 coding DNA: TGCACCAGCAGCATGGACAGGGCCTCCTACGAGCAGTACTTC.